This T cell receptor (beta chain) was profiled in a study of blood T cell repertoires in COVID-19. About the study: Some COVID-19 samples were acute and others convalescent; all came from the United States, Italy and Spain.

Using immunoSEQ multiplex PCR, the repertoire was profiled, and TCRdb retains in-frame clones only, with some absent. The sample has 220,000 or so clones, about 83% seen once; the top ten hold approximately 6.8%. J lost 4 bases, V lost 5 bases, and 3 bases had no gene match. The CDR3 is 13 residues long. Germline V gene sequence: CDR1 LNHDA, CDR2 SQIVND (reference sequence). Allocation to cohorts depended on clinical history reported by the participants. Before being deemed recovered, Cohort 3 donors had two negative PCRs, clearance, or symptom resolution. This receptor was obtained from a woman between 40 and 50 years old who had recovered from COVID-19. V and J are TRBV19 and TRBJ2-3; 7 bases match TRBD2. Sequencing used PBMCs or T cells enriched from blood (not recorded which). The CDR3 DNA reads as TGTGCCAGTAGTCCGGCGGGGGCAGATACGCAGTATTTT. Amino acids: CASSPAGADTQYF.